A selection of T cell receptor beta chains follows, all from one sample in a study of cytomegalovirus exposure and HLA in healthy donors. Sequencing used immunoSEQ multiplex PCR; TCRdb keeps in-frame clones, though not all of them. Among roughly 300,000 clones listed, 87% were seen once. The sequenced sample was PBMCs. The receptor set was obtained from a woman aged 25 to 39 in good health and CMV-seropositive. Both conserved end residues are part of each CDR3. The D gene is left open where the match is weak. The listing skips clone size in some rows; elsewhere it reads once, few, many or a size class.

V gene	D gene	clone size	J gene	CDR3 protein	CDR3 DNA
TRBV4-2	.	.	TRBJ1-6	CASSQGEVRAGNSPLHF	TGTGCCAGCAGCCAAGGTGAGGTGCGGGCGGGTAATTCACCCCTCCACTTT
TRBV28	.	.	TRBJ1-5	CASSPGGGQGQPQHF	TGTGCCAGCAGTCCCGGAGGGGGGCAAGGTCAGCCCCAGCATTTT
TRBV7-7	.	.	TRBJ2-3	CASSHHGTRNITDTQYF	TGTGCCAGCAGCCACCACGGGACTCGAAATATCACAGATACGCAGTATTTT
TRBV27	.	.	TRBJ1-5	CASSHDSGAGQPQHF	TGTGCCAGCAGCCACGACAGCGGGGCAGGACAGCCCCAGCATTTT
TRBV7-9	TRBD2	.	TRBJ2-3	CASSISGSDAGTQYF	TGTGCCAGCAGTATAAGCGGGAGTGATGCGGGTACGCAGTATTTT
TRBV7-3	.	.	TRBJ2-3	CASRSGPGGADTQYF	TGTGCCAGCAGGTCCGGGCCAGGGGGGGCAGATACGCAGTATTTT
TRBV27	.	.	TRBJ1-5	CASSLTGTPYSNQPQHF	TGTGCCAGCAGTTTAACCGGGACACCCTATAGCAATCAGCCCCAGCATTTT
TRBV11-2	TRBD2	.	TRBJ2-7	CASSLEAGGAHEQYF	TGTGCCAGCAGCCTCGAGGCGGGGGGGGCCCACGAGCAGTACTTC
TRBV7-2	.	few	TRBJ2-1	CASSKDSRMQFF	TGTGCCAGCAGCAAGGACTCCAGGATGCAGTTCTTC
TRBV5-6	TRBD2	.	TRBJ2-1	CASSFGTSGYNEQFF	TGTGCCAGCAGCTTCGGGACTAGCGGATACAATGAGCAGTTCTTC
TRBV6-1	.	.	TRBJ2-3	CASSDANTDTQYF	TGTGCCAGCAGTGATGCCAACACAGATACGCAGTATTTT
TRBV5-1	TRBD2	.	TRBJ2-1	CASSSGLAGYNEQFF	TGCGCCAGCAGCTCGGGACTAGCGGGGTACAATGAGCAGTTCTTC
TRBV14	TRBD2	.	TRBJ2-7	CATGIAGDGEQYF	TGTGCCACCGGTATAGCGGGAGACGGCGAGCAGTACTTC
TRBV7-2	.	.	TRBJ2-1	CASSPDRGAPSYNEQFF	TGTGCCAGCAGCCCAGATCGGGGGGCTCCCTCCTACAATGAGCAGTTCTTC
TRBV6-5	.	.	TRBJ1-5	CASNSPQHF	TGTGCCAGCAACTCCCCCCAGCATTTT
TRBV5-1	TRBD1	.	TRBJ2-1	CASSVSSGQGIDEQFF	TGCGCCAGCAGCGTATCATCGGGACAGGGAATAGATGAGCAGTTCTTC
TRBV6-5	TRBD1	.	TRBJ2-7	CASRGTGSNSEQYF	TGTGCCAGCAGGGGGACAGGGTCCAACAGCGAGCAGTACTTC
TRBV30	.	.	TRBJ1-5	CAWSVDVNQPQHF	TGTGCCTGGAGTGTAGATGTAAATCAGCCCCAGCATTTT
TRBV5-4	.	.	TRBJ2-3	CASSFGGTVTDTQYF	TGTGCCAGCAGCTTTGGGGGAACAGTCACAGATACGCAGTATTTT
TRBV11-1	TRBD2	.	TRBJ2-3	CASSTRAGAPSDTQYF	TGTGCCAGCAGCACGAGAGCGGGAGCCCCTTCAGATACGCAGTATTTT
TRBV9	.	.	TRBJ2-7	CASSVSSGGSEQYF	TGTGCCAGCAGCGTATCCTCCGGTGGGAGCGAGCAGTACTTC
TRBV10-1	.	.	TRBJ1-5	CASRDRPNQPQHF	TGCGCCAGCAGAGACAGACCAAATCAGCCCCAGCATTTT
TRBV30	TRBD2	.	TRBJ2-1	CAWSPTLRAGGGDEQFF	TGTGCCTGGAGTCCGACGCTTAGAGCGGGAGGAGGTGATGAGCAGTTCTTC
TRBV9	.	.	TRBJ1-3	CASSPKQGNTIYF	TGTGCCAGCAGCCCCAAACAGGGAAACACCATATATTTT
TRBV5-1	.	.	TRBJ1-1	CASSWETGTEAFF	TGCGCCAGCAGCTGGGAGACAGGCACTGAAGCTTTCTTT
TRBV28	TRBD1	.	TRBJ1-3	CASSPTGQGRNTIYF	TGTGCCAGCAGTCCCACGGGACAGGGCAGAAACACCATATATTTT
TRBV25-1	.	.	TRBJ1-1	CASSEFKGGNTEAFF	TGTGCCAGCAGTGAATTTAAGGGGGGTAACACTGAAGCTTTCTTT